The 10 T cell receptor beta chains below all came from one sample that was sequenced in a study of blood T cell repertoires in COVID-19. The assay was immunoSEQ multiplex PCR, and TCRdb's table has in-frame clones only and misses some. The sample lists 300,000 to 400,000 clones; approximately 85% were seen once. Sequenced sample: peripheral blood. The receptors stem from a human donor in a cohort sampled during active COVID-19.

The chain is built from TRBV5-6 and TRBJ2-3; D unresolved. From germline, CDR1 is SGHDT and CDR2 YYEEEE. Between the trimmed V and J ends, which lost 0 bases and 2 bases, there was a span of 10 bases. The CDR3 is 15 amino acids. CDR3 DNA: TGTGCCAGCAGCTTGGAGGAGTATGCCACAGATACGCAGTATTTT. Residues: CASSLEEYATDTQYF. The whole variable domain, remainder taken from reference TRBV5-6 and TRBJ2-3, is DAGVTQSPTHLIKTRGQQVTLRCSPKSGHDTVSWYQQALGQGPQFIFQYYEEEERQRGNFPDRFSGHQFPNYSSELNVNALLLGDSALYLCASSLEEYATDTQYFGPGTRLTVL.

This chain links TRBV9 with TRBJ2-3, with D unresolved. CDR3 length equals 15 residues. Looked up from germline, CDR1 is SGDLS and CDR2 is YYNGEE. V was trimmed by 0 bases and J by 6 bases, leaving 14 bases between them. Written as DNA, the CDR3 is TGTGCCAGCAGCGTAGGAGCGAACCCACCCGATACGCAGTATTTT. Protein sequence: CASSVGANPPDTQYF.

The chain uses TRBV28 and TRBJ2-4, with TRBD2 matching over 10 bases. The J segment lost 0 bases and the V segment lost 6 bases, leaving 11 bases of the junction unmatched. The CDR3 has 18 amino acids. CDR1 MDHEN and CDR2 SYDVKM come from the germline V gene. Written as DNA, the CDR3 is TGTGCCAGCAGCATAGCGGGGGGCCCCCCAAGAGCCAAAAACATTCAGTACTTC. Its translation is CASSIAGGPPRAKNIQYF.

This clone has only one observation. This chain uses TRBV30 with TRBJ1-5, with D possibly TRBD1 on 5 matching bases. CDR3 size: 14 residues. V was trimmed by 3 bases and J by 6 bases, leaving 15 bases between them. Germline lookup yields CDR1 GTSNPN and CDR2 SVGIG (reference sequence). As DNA, the CDR3 is TGTGCCTGGAGGGCAGGGCGAGGCGGTCAGCCCCAGCATTTT. It encodes CAWRAGRGGQPQHF.

This clone was counted once. The chain has TRBV24-1 and TRBJ2-2, with 8 bases identical to TRBD1. Germline V CDR1 and CDR2: KGHDR, SFDVKD. The CDR3 has 16 amino acids. V shed 3 bases, J shed 1 base, and the junction held 3 bases outside the gene matches. CDR3 residues: CATSDVTGENTGELFF. The CDR3 DNA is TGTGCCACCAGTGATGTGACAGGGGAGAACACCGGGGAGCTGTTTTTT.

The rearrangement joins TRBV29-1 to TRBJ2-4; D call uncertain. Germline loops: CDR1 SQVTM, CDR2 ANQGSEA. The CDR3 covers 12 residues. Trimming stripped 3 bases from V and 6 bases from J, with 9 bases between. For the CDR3, the DNA is TGCAGCGTTGAGTACAGTCCAAACATTCAGTACTTC. Amino acid sequence: CSVEYSPNIQYF. The full variable domain, rest sourced from reference TRBV29-1 and TRBJ2-4, is SAVISQKPSRDICQRGTSLTIQCQVDSQVTMMFWYRQQPGQSLTLIATANQGSEATYESGFVIDKFPISRPNLTFSTLTVSNMSPEDSSIYLCSVEYSPNIQYFGAGTRLSVL.

The gene calls are TRBV18 and TRBJ1-1; possible D gene TRBD1, 5 bases. V was pared by 4 bases and J by 0 bases, with 6 bases between. The CDR3 spans 13 residues. Germline V gene lookup returns CDR1 KGHSH and CDR2 LQKENI. As DNA, the CDR3 is TGTGCCAGCTCACAGGGGTTGAACACTGAAGCTTTCTTT. It translates to CASSQGLNTEAFF.

The chain is built from TRBV2 and TRBJ2-2; TRBD2 is a possible D gene (5 bases). Per the germline V gene, CDR1 is SNHLY and CDR2 is FYNNEI. The CDR3 has 14 amino acids. Trimming removed 11 bases from V and 4 bases from J, with 17 bases in between. CDR3 DNA sequence: TGTGCCGGACGGGAAAGAGTTAGCACCGGGGAGCTGTTTTTT. Translated: CAGRERVSTGELFF.

The rearrangement joins TRBV3-1 (or the pseudogene TRBV3-2) to TRBJ1-5; D possibly corresponds to TRBD1 (6 bases). This CDR3 has 17 residues. The V and J ends lost 4 bases and 6 bases respectively, with 22 bases between them. Germline V gene lookup returns CDR1 LGHDT and CDR2 YNNKEL (reference sequence). The CDR3 nucleotides are TGTGCCAGCAGCCCCACACAGGGCCCTATCTCCGGTCAGCCCCAGCATTTT. Protein product: CASSPTQGPISGQPQHF.

This clone was found once. This chain links TRBV7-2 with TRBJ2-1; unclear D gene. The CDR3 runs to 11 residues. The germline V gene encodes CDR1 SGHTA and CDR2 FQGNSA. Trimming removed 1 base at V and 9 bases at J, with 4 bases between. The CDR3 nucleotides are TGTGCCAGCAGCTTAGTATTTGAGCAGTTCTTC. Protein product: CASSLVFEQFF.